This T cell receptor beta chain was observed in a study of shared clonotypes between healthy human individuals. As defined, naive CD8 cells were CD45RO-negative and positively selected for CCR7, with terminally differentiated effector memory CD45RA+ cells excluded. Free of recent acute infections or vaccinations, the donors were healthy HIV-negative adults. Adults of Caucasian background living in Nashville, Tennessee made up all donors. The count of this clone is one. Replicate sorted-subset PCRs were loaded with 150 to 200 ng DNA, 30,000 to 35,000 T cell genomes. Sequencing was performed with immunoSEQ multiplex PCR; in TCRdb, only in-frame clones are kept and a portion is missing. The sample carries around 1.9 million clones, 80% to 95% recorded once. The junction had 6 bases not matched to a gene; V was cut back by 2 bases and J by 6 bases. This CDR3 is built from 14 residues. CDR1 and CDR2 from the germline V gene are SGDLS and YYNGEE.

The specimen was naive CD8+ T cells from PBMCs. The chain uses TRBV9 and TRBJ2-7; 9 nucleotides line up with TRBD2. This clonotype was sampled from a man younger than 35 in good health. Some clones in this sample may be carry-over from other donors' samples. For the CDR3, the DNA is TGTGCCAGCAGCGTTGGGACTAGCCACTCCGAGCAGTACTTC. Translated, it gives CASSVGTSHSEQYF.